This is a list of T cell receptor beta chains from one sample in a study of T cells after yellow fever vaccination. In TCRdb, the 5' RACE reads were re-called with MiXCR into one record per CDR3 protein. This sample carries about 120,000 distinct CDR3 sequences, 8% to 10% of them seen once, and the ten largest clones take about two fifths. The material was CD8+ T cells sorted from PBMCs, obtained on the day of the yellow fever booster vaccination. The receptors stem from a man aged 18 to 30 who received the YFV17D yellow fever vaccine. The CDR3 runs from the conserved cysteine through the conserved F or W. D genes are given only for firm matches. Where a row states a size, it is once, few, many or the class of an expanded clone; other rows omit it.

>TRBJ2-1|TRBV6-5|-|TRBD2
CASSYSSGGAESYNEQFF
TGTGCCAGCAGTTACTCTAGCGGGGGGGCCGAGTCCTACAATGAGCAGTTCTTC
>TRBJ1-1|TRBV6-2/TRBV6-3|-|-
CASSLGPKTEAFF
TGTGCCAGCAGTTTAGGGCCCAAGACTGAAGCTTTCTTT
>TRBJ1-2|TRBV12-3/TRBV12-4|many|-
CASSWGDGYGYTF
TGTGCCAGCAGTTGGGGGGATGGCTATGGCTACACCTTC
>TRBJ2-3|TRBV27|many|TRBD2
CASSPRLAGGVDTQYF
TGTGCCAGCAGTCCCCGACTAGCGGGGGGCGTAGATACGCAGTATTTT
>TRBJ2-1|TRBV5-1|-|-
CASSWVTAGASNEQFF
TGCGCCAGCAGCTGGGTGACGGCAGGGGCAAGCAATGAGCAGTTCTTC
>TRBJ2-3|TRBV25-1|few|TRBD1
CASSAGQGGTDTQYF
TGTGCCAGCAGTGCCGGACAGGGGGGTACAGATACGCAGTATTTT
>TRBJ1-4|TRBV12-3/TRBV12-4|-|-
CASSFDVFPYEKLFF
TGTGCCAGCAGTTTTGATGTCTTCCCTTATGAAAAACTGTTTTTT
>TRBJ2-1|TRBV5-5|-|TRBD1
CASTRQGTDNEQFF
TGTGCCAGCACCAGACAGGGAACCGACAATGAGCAGTTCTTC
>TRBJ1-2|TRBV29-1|few|TRBD1
CSASWQGVDYGYTF
TGCAGCGCATCTTGGCAGGGGGTTGACTATGGCTACACCTTC
>TRBJ2-7|TRBV7-8|-|-
CASSDVRRISHEQYF
TGTGCCAGCAGCGACGTGCGTCGGATCTCCCACGAGCAGTACTTC
>TRBJ2-3|TRBV9|-|TRBD2
CASSIAGGGTDTQYF
TGTGCCAGCAGCATCGCGGGGGGGGGCACAGATACGCAGTATTTT
>TRBJ2-3|TRBV9|few|-
CASSFYRDRPDTQYF
TGTGCCAGCAGCTTCTACAGGGATCGACCAGATACGCAGTATTTT
>TRBJ2-3|TRBV6-1|few|-
CASSGVTGSTDTQYF
TGTGCCAGCAGTGGGGTGACTGGGAGCACAGATACGCAGTATTTT
>TRBJ2-5|TRBV7-6|-|-
CASSGRDSTSLRETQYF
TGTGCCAGCAGCGGACGGGACTCCACGTCTCTTAGGGAGACCCAGTACTTC
>TRBJ2-1|TRBV7-2|many|TRBD2
CASSFWAGGNEQFF
TGTGCCAGCAGCTTTTGGGCGGGGGGAAATGAGCAGTTCTTC
>TRBJ2-7|TRBV25-1|few|-
CASSEFDSYEQYF
TGTGCCAGCAGTGAATTTGACAGCTACGAGCAGTACTTC
>TRBJ2-7|TRBV7-3|-|-
CASSLKALDEQYF
TGTGCCAGCAGCTTAAAGGCTCTCGACGAGCAGTACTTC
>TRBJ1-6|TRBV2|few|-
CASSAPQNSPLHF
TGTGCCAGCAGTGCACCCCAGAATTCACCCCTCCACTTT
>TRBJ2-1|TRBV6-5|few|-
CASSSSARLRGSPAHNEQFF
TGTGCCAGCAGTTCATCCGCGCGGCTTAGGGGATCCCCGGCCCACAATGAGCAGTTCTTC
>TRBJ2-5|TRBV7-7|-|-
CASSLGTLGETQYF
TGTGCCAGCAGCTTAGGGACCCTGGGAGAGACCCAGTACTTC
>TRBJ2-3|TRBV20-1|few|-
CSARKGFADTQYF
TGCAGTGCTAGGAAAGGGTTTGCGGATACGCAGTATTTT
>TRBJ2-3|TRBV27|few|-
CASSFKAGEDTQYF
TGTGCCAGCAGTTTCAAGGCAGGGGAGGATACGCAGTATTTT
>TRBJ2-1|TRBV28|few|-
CASSFEAGDSNEQFF
TGTGCCAGCAGTTTCGAAGCAGGGGATAGCAATGAGCAGTTCTTC
>TRBJ2-3|TRBV7-9|many|-
CASSPAEYGDTQYF
TGTGCCAGCAGCCCTGCGGAGTATGGAGATACGCAGTATTTT
>TRBJ2-1|TRBV5-1|many|-
CASSFGLREQFF
TGCGCCAGCAGCTTTGGTCTTCGTGAGCAGTTCTTC
>TRBJ1-2|TRBV6-6|-|-
CASSYGVQIYGYTF
TGTGCCAGCAGTTACGGCGTGCAGATCTATGGCTACACCTTC
>TRBJ2-6|TRBV12-3/TRBV12-4|few|-
CASSFPLYYIPSQGNSGANVLTF
TGTGCCAGCAGTTTTCCCTTGTATTACATACCTTCACAGGGAAACTCTGGGGCCAACGTCCTGACTTTC
>TRBJ1-5|TRBV24-1|few|-
CATSDNNQPQHF
TGTGCCACCAGTGACAACAATCAGCCCCAGCATTTT
>TRBJ2-3|TRBV12-3/TRBV12-4|-|TRBD2
CASSHHTSGGDTQYF
TGTGCCAGCAGTCACCACACTAGCGGGGGGGATACGCAGTATTTT
>TRBJ2-5|TRBV4-1|few|-
CASSLWGAAQETQYF
TGCGCCAGCAGCCTCTGGGGAGCGGCCCAAGAGACCCAGTACTTC
>TRBJ1-5|TRBV7-8|few|-
CASSLDGSQNQPQHF
TGTGCCAGCAGCTTAGATGGCAGTCAAAATCAGCCCCAGCATTTT